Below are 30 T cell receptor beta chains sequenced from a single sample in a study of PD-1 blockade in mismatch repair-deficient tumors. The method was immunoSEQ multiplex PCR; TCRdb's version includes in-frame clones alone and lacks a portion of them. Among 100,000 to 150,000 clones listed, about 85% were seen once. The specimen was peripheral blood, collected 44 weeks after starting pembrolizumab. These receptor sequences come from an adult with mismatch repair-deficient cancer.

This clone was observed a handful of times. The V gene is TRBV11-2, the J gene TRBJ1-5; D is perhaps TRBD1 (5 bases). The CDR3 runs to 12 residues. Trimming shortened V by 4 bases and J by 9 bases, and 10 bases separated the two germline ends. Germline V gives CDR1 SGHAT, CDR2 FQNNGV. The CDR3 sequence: CASSSMGGPQHF. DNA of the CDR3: TGTGCCAGCAGCTCCATGGGGGGGCCCCAGCATTTT.

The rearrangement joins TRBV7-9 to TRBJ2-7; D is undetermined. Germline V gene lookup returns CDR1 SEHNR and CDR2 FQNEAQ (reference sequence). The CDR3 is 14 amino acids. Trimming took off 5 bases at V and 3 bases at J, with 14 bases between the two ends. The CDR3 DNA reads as TGTGCCAGCAGCACCCCACGGACGGACTACGAGCAGTACTTC. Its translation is CASSTPRTDYEQYF.

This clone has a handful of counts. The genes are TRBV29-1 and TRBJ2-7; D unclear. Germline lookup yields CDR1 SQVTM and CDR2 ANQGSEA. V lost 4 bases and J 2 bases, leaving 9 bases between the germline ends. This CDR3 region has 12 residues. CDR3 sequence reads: CSVGYNTYEQYF. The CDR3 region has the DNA TGCAGCGTTGGATATAACACCTACGAGCAGTACTTC.

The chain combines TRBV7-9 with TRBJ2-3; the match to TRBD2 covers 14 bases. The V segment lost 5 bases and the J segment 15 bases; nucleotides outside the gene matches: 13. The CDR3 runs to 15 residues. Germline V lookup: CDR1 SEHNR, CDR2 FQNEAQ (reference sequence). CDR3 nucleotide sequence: TGTGCCAGCAGCCCCAAGGGACTAGCGGGAGTCGTTGAATATTTT. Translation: CASSPKGLAGVVEYF.

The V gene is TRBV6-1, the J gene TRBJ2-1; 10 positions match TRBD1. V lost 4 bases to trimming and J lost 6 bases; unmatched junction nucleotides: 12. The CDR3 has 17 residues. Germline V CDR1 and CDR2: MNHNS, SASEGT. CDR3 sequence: CASSGDRGLRSSNEQFF. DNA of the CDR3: TGTGCCAGCAGTGGGGACAGGGGTCTACGGTCGAGCAATGAGCAGTTCTTC.

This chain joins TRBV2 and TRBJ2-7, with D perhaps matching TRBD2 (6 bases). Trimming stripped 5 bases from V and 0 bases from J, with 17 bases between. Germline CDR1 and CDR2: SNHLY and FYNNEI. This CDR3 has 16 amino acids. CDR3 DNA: TGTGCCAGCAGTTATAGCCGGGACTCCTACTCCTACGAGCAGTACTTC. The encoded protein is CASSYSRDSYSYEQYF.

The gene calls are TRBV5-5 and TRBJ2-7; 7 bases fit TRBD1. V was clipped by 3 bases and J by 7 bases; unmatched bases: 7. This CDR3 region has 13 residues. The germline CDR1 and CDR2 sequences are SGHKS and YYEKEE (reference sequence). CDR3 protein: CASSSGTALEQYF. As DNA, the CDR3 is TGTGCCAGCAGCTCAGGGACAGCCCTAGAGCAGTACTTC.

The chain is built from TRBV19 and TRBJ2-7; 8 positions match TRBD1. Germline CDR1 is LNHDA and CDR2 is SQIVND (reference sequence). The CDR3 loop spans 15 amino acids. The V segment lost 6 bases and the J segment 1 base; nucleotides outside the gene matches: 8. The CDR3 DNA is TGTGCCAGTAGGACCGGGACAGGTCTTTCCTACGAGCAGTACTTC. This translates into CASRTGTGLSYEQYF. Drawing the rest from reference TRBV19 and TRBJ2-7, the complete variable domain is DGGITQSPKYLFRKEGQNVTLSCEQNLNHDAMYWYRQDPGQGLRLIYYSQIVNDFQKGDIAEGYSVSREKKESFPLTVTSAQKNPTAFYLCASRTGTGLSYEQYFGPGTRLTVT.

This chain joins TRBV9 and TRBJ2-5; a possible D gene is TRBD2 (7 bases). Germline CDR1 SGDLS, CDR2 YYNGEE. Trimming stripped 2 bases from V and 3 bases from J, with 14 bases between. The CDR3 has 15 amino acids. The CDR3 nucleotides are TGTGCCAGCAGCGTCAGGGGTGGGACTAAAGAGACCCAGTACTTC. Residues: CASSVRGGTKETQYF.

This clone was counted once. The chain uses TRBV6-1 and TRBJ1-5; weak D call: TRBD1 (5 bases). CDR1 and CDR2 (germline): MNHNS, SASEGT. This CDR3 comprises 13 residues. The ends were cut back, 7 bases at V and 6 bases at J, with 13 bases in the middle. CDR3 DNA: TGTGCCAGCATTCAGGGTATCAGTCAGCCCCAGCATTTT. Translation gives CASIQGISQPQHF.

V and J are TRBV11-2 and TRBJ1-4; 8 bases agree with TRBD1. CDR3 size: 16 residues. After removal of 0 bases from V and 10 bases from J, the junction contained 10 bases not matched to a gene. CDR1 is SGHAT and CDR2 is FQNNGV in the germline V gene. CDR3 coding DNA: TGTGCCAGCAGCTTAGATCCGACAGGGGCGAACGGAAAACTGTTTTTT. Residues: CASSLDPTGANGKLFF.

The CDR3 region is CSVEIVGTYNEQFF. The CDR3 DNA reads TGCAGCGTTGAAATCGTTGGGACCTACAATGAGCAGTTCTTC. The gene calls are TRBV29-1 and TRBJ2-1; D not certain. This CDR3 has 14 amino acids. The germline V gene encodes CDR1 SQVTM and CDR2 ANQGSEA. Trimming took off 2 bases at V and 2 bases at J, with 10 bases between the two ends.

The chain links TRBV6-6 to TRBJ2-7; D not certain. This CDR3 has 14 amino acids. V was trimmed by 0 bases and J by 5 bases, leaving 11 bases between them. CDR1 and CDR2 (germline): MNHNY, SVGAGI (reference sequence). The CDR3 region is CASSYSRYQNEQYF. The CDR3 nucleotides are TGTGCCAGCAGTTACTCGCGGTACCAGAACGAGCAGTACTTC.

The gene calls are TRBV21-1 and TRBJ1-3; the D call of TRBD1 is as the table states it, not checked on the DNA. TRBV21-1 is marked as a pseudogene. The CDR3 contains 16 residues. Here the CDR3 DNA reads TGTGCCAGCAGCCGCATGCTGCAGGACTCTGGAAACACCATATATTTT. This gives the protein CASSRMLQDSGNTIYF.

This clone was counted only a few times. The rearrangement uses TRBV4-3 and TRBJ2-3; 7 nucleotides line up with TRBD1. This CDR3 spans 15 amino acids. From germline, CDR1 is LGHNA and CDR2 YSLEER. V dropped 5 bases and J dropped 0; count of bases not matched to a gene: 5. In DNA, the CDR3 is TGCGCCAGCAGCGATACAGGGGCTAGCACAGATACGCAGTATTTT. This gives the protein CASSDTGASTDTQYF.

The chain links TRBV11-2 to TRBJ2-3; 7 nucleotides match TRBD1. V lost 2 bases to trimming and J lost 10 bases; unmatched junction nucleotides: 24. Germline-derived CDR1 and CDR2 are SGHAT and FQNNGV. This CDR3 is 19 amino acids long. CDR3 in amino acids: CASSLTLRIRDSPIRAQYF. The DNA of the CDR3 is TGTGCCAGCAGCTTAACCCTTCGAATCCGGGACAGCCCCATCAGGGCGCAGTATTTT.

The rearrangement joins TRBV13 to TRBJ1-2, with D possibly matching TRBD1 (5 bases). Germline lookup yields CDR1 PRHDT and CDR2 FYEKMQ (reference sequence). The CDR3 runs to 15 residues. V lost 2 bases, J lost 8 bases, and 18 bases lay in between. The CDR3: CASSLYREPGEGYTF. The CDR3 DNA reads TGTGCCAGCAGCTTATATCGCGAGCCGGGGGAGGGCTACACCTTC. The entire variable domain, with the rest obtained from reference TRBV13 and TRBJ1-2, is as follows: AAGVIQSPRHLIKEKRETATLKCYPIPRHDTVYWYQQGPGQDPQFLISFYEKMQSDKGSIPDRFSAQQFSDYHSELNMSSLELGDSALYFCASSLYREPGEGYTFGSGTRLTVV.

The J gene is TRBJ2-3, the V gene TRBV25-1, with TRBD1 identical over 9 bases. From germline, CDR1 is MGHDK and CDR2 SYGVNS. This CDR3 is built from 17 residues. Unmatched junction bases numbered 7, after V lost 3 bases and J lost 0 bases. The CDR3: CASSDLGQGPSTDTQYF. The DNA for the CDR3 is TGTGCCAGCAGTGACCTGGGACAGGGACCTAGCACAGATACGCAGTATTTT.

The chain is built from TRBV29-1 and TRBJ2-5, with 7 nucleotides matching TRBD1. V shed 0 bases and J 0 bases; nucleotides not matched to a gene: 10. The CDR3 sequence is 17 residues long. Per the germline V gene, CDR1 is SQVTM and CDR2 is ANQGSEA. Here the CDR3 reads CSVEDSDRLWYQETQYF. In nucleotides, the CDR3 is TGCAGCGTTGAAGATTCGGACAGGCTATGGTACCAAGAGACCCAGTACTTC.

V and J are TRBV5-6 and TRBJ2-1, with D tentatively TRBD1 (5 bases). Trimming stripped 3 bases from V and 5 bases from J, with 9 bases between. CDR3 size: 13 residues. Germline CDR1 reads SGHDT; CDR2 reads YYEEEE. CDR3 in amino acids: CASSSDSHNEQFF. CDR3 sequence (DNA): TGTGCCAGCAGCTCTGACAGTCACAATGAGCAGTTCTTC.

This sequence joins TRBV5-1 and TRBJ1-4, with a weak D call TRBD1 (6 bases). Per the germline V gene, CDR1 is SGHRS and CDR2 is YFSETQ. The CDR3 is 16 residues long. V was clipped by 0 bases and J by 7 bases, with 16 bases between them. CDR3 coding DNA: TGCGCCAGCAGCTTGGTGGGCAGGGGAATGGGTGAAAAACTGTTTTTT. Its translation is CASSLVGRGMGEKLFF.

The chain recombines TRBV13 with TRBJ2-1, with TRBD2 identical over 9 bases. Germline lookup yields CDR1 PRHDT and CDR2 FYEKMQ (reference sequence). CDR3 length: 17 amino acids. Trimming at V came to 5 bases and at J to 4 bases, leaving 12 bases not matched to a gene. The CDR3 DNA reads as TGTGCCAGCAGCCAGGAGGGTAGCGGGAGTAAGTACAATGAGCAGTTCTTC. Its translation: CASSQEGSGSKYNEQFF.

The CDR3 DNA follows: TGTGCCAGCAGCAGACGGGACACCTACGAGCAGTACTTC. This encodes CASSRRDTYEQYF. The chain has TRBV9 and TRBJ2-7; D might be TRBD1 (6 bases). This CDR3 is built from 13 residues. The germline gives CDR1 SGDLS, CDR2 YYNGEE. The V end was cut by 4 bases, the J end by 2 bases, with 10 bases between.

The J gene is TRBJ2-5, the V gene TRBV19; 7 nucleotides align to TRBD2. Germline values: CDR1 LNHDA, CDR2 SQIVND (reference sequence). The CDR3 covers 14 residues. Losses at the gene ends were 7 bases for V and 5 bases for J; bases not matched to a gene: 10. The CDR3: CASNDGRGGETQYF. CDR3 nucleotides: TGTGCCAGTAATGATGGGAGGGGCGGCGAGACCCAGTACTTC.

The CDR3 DNA reads TGTGCCAGCAGCTTAATGGGAGATAGCAATCAGCCCCAGCATTTT. Encoded protein: CASSLMGDSNQPQHF. V is TRBV7-9 and J is TRBJ1-5; D uncertain. The CDR3 contains 15 residues. V gave up 2 bases and J gave up 0 bases, with 8 bases separating them. Germline V CDR1 and CDR2: SEHNR, FQNEAQ (reference sequence).

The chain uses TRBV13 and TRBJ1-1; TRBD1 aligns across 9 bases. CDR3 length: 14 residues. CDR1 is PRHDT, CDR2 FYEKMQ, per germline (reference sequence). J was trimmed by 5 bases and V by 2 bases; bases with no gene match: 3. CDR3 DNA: TGTGCCAGCAGCTTAAGACAGGGGGGGACTGAAGCTTTCTTT. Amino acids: CASSLRQGGTEAFF.

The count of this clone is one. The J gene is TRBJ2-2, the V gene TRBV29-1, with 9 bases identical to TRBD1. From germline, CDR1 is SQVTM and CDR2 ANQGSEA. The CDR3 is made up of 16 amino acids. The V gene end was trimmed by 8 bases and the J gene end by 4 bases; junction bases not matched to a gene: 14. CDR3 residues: CSPVTLTGGSTGELFF. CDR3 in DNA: TGCAGCCCCGTAACCCTTACAGGGGGCAGCACCGGGGAGCTGTTTTTT.

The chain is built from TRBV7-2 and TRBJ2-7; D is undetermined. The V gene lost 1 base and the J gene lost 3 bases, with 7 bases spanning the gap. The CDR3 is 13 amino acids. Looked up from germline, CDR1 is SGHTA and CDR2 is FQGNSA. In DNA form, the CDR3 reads TGTGCCAGCAGCTTAGGCAACCACTACGAGCAGTACTTC. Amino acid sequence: CASSLGNHYEQYF.

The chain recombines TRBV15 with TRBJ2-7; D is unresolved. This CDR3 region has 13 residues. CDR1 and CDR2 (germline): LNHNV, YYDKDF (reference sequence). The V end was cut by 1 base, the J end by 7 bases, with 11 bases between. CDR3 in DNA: TGTGCCACCAGCAGAGTGGGTTCCGGTGAGCAGTACTTC. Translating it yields CATSRVGSGEQYF.

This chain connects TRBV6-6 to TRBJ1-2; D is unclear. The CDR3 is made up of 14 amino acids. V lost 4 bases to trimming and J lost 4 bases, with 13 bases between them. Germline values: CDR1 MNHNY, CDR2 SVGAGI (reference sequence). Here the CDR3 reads CASSWSREGYGYTF. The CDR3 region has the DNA TGTGCCAGCAGTTGGTCTCGGGAGGGCTATGGCTACACCTTC.